This T cell receptor (beta chain) was sequenced for a study of CD8+ T cells in alopecia areata (dated by TCRdb to the late 2010s). About the investigation overall: The treated patients took part in an open-label pilot trial in which moderate-to-severe alopecia areata was treated with oral tofacitinib at 5 to 10 mg twice daily. Tofacitinib was given for 6 to 18 months, followed by 6 months of follow-up off drug to assess delayed response and recurrence. For the treated patients, the SALT score, which quantifies what percentage of scalp surface area is affected, served as the measure of disease severity. In both human patients and the C3H/HeJ mouse model, the study applied high-throughput TCRbeta sequencing to look at T cell clonal expansion in alopecia areata. On the human side, TCRbeta sequencing was run on scalp tissue and on sorted CD4+ and CD8+ peripheral blood T cells from healthy controls and from alopecia areata patients with either patchy or totalis/universalis disease. Tofacitinib-treated patients had biopsies at baseline and at 4 and 24 weeks of treatment, with a later scalp biopsy in several patients. Scalp clonality was compared among normal scalp (n=4), patchy alopecia areata scalp (n=8), and alopecia totalis/universalis scalp (n=8). The RNA source kit depended on sample type: the PAXgene miRNA kit for fixed scalp, the miRNeasy kit for PBMCs, and the RNeasy kit for mouse skin. TCRbeta CDR3 regions were amplified by immunoSEQ multiplex PCR with 35 Vbeta forward and 13 Jbeta reverse primers. What the authors observed across the whole study: Many expanded lesional clones persisted in scalp and blood during tofacitinib treatment, which may partly explain relapse after stopping treatment. Because the treated cohort was small and included a single nonresponder, larger studies are needed to assess links between baseline CD8+ expansion and response. Tofacitinib significantly lowered scalp clonality and the number of expanded CD8+ clones among the top 100 scalp clones. Shared TCR sequences between patients were less evident than in mice, which may be partly attributable to HLA diversity in the patient population. Unlike mouse skin, where gammadelta T cells dominate, normal human skin contains resident alphabeta T cells that get sequenced too, which complicates analysis of the scalp TCR repertoire. Lesional scalp, especially in alopecia totalis/universalis, showed higher clonality and more expanded CD8+ clones than normal scalp, suggesting antigenic drive.

The time point tag for this specimen amounts to: around 4 weeks on oral tofacitinib. In light of the paper, this sample's treatment or condition label describes: oral pan-JAK inhibitor, 5-10 mg twice daily. From alopecia areata patients, peripheral blood was collected along with lesional scalp punch biopsies. After PBMCs were isolated by density centrifugation and stained for CD3, CD4 and CD8, a FACSAria was used to sort CD4+ and CD8+ T cells. Spanning cysteine to phenylalanine, the CDR3 consists of 15 amino acids. Only the CDR3 DNA is retained, 45 bases long and in frame from the first base. V loses 2 bases, J loses 2 bases, and the germline ends lie 10 bases apart. Per the germline V gene, SQVTM is the CDR1 and ANQGSEA is the CDR2. Libraries were prepared through the immunoSEQ multiplex PCR assay. To provide template for TCR sequencing, every sample had RNA extracted and reverse transcribed into cDNA. First-strand cDNA was synthesized with SuperScript III using a 2:1 mix of oligo-dT and random hexamers. A synthetic immune receptor repertoire was used to gauge amplification bias, and whatever bias remained was removed computationally. Regarding the original processing steps: Raw reads were preprocessed to remove errors, and CDR3 was defined by IMGT conventions from the conserved cysteine to phenylalanine. To get clonality, Shannon entropy was normalized by log2 of the number of productive unique TCRs and the result was subtracted from 1. CD4 or CD8 identity of scalp clones was inferred by cross-referencing scalp TCRbeta sequences with sorted blood CD4 and CD8 repertoires. TCRdb carries this immuneACCESS record with in-frame sequences only. Its versions omit some clonotypes, under half of them owing to an unresolved V gene in the studies checked, with the rest unexplained. That table supplies the V and J calls and clone size; D and trimming were determined from the DNA. The sample has 110,000 or so clones on record, roughly 50% of them singletons. Just under 30% of the sample goes to the ten largest clones.

This clone was counted a few times. Its antigen is unknown. No clone much larger than this one lies a single base away; base qualities are absent. Sequenced here: CD8+ T cells sorted from blood, sampled at week 4, from a patient treated with tofacitinib. The sequence derives from a human donor with alopecia areata. Recombination linked TRBV29-1 to TRBJ2-6, with an unclear D gene assignment. CDR3 sequence: CSVEFYGAGANVLTF. The nucleotide sequence is given as TGCAGCGTTGAATTCTACGGAGCTGGGGCCAACGTCCTGACTTTC.